Listed below are T cell receptor beta chains from one sample, sequenced in a study of chemoradiotherapy in HPV16-positive cancers. Using immunoSEQ multiplex PCR, the repertoire was profiled, and TCRdb retains in-frame clones only, with some absent. Here the sample spans roughly 40,000 clones, around three quarters being singletons. The sequenced sample was blood, obtained from a patient who underwent chemoradiotherapy. The receptor source for this set is a human donor with HPV-associated anogenital cancer. Each CDR3 is given with its conserved first and last residue. A D gene is named only where the DNA matches it firmly. Size is omitted from some rows. Given values are once, few, many or a class for expanded clones.

CDR3nt | CDR3aa | j_gene | abundance | v_gene | d_gene
TGTGCCAGCAGCTTGGCAGGGGTAGGGAATTCACCCCTCCACTTT | CASSLAGVGNSPLHF | TRBJ1-6 | NA | TRBV7-2 | NA
TGCGCCAGCAGCCAAGCCACGGGGACGGTGGATACGCAGTATTTT | CASSQATGTVDTQYF | TRBJ2-3 | NA | TRBV4-1 | NA
TGTGCCAGCAGTGCAGACAGGCCCTCCTACAATGAGCAGTTCTTC | CASSADRPSYNEQFF | TRBJ2-1 | once | TRBV2 | NA
TGTGCCTGGGGTAGCGGTACTAGCTCCTACAATGAGCAGTTCTTC | CAWGSGTSSYNEQFF | TRBJ2-1 | NA | TRBV30 | NA
TGTGCCTGGAGTGTACTTGAAGTCGGCTACACCTTC | CAWSVLEVGYTF | TRBJ1-2 | few | TRBV30 | NA
TGTGCCAGCGAGGCCCATCAGGGAACCGGGGAGCTGTTTTTT | CASEAHQGTGELFF | TRBJ2-2 | NA | TRBV2 | NA
TGTGCCAGCAGCCCAGTGGGAAGCTCTGGAAACACCATATATTTT | CASSPVGSSGNTIYF | TRBJ1-3 | NA | TRBV7-9 | NA
TGTGCCAGCAGTGAAGCAGGGGGCCTTTTCCGAAGGCAGTACTTC | CASSEAGGLFRRQYF | TRBJ2-7 | NA | TRBV2 | TRBD1
TGTGCCAGTAGTCCCTCGGCAGGCCATCAGCCCCAGCATTTT | CASSPSAGHQPQHF | TRBJ1-5 | few | TRBV19 | NA
TGTGCCAGCAGTTTTAGAGGGTGGAGTACCGGGGAGCTGTTTTTT | CASSFRGWSTGELFF | TRBJ2-2 | few | TRBV27 | NA
TGTGCCAGCTCCATCACAGGGCGGTCTAATTCACCCCTCCACTTT | CASSITGRSNSPLHF | TRBJ1-6 | few | TRBV7-3 | NA
TGTGCCAGCACCCTTCGCTGGGGCTCCTACGAGCAGTACTTC | CASTLRWGSYEQYF | TRBJ2-7 | NA | TRBV27 | NA
TGTGCCAGTAGCATAACCACAAACGGGGCTTTGGAAAAACTGTTTTTT | CASSITTNGALEKLFF | TRBJ1-4 | NA | TRBV19 | NA
TGCGCCAGCAGTGATTTGGGCGTTTCACCCCTCCACTTT | CASSDLGVSPLHF | TRBJ1-6 | NA | TRBV4-1 | NA
TGTGCCAGCAGCTCTGACACACGACTTGAGACAGAAGAGACCCAGTACTTC | CASSSDTRLETEETQYF | TRBJ2-5 | NA | TRBV5-4 | NA
TGTGCCAGTAGTTCAGGACAGGGCCTACAGTACTTC | CASSSGQGLQYF | TRBJ2-7 | NA | TRBV19 | TRBD1
TGTGCCAGCAGGCGGACAGTTTACAATGAGCAGTTCTTC | CASRRTVYNEQFF | TRBJ2-1 | once | TRBV6-6 | NA
TGTGCCAGCAGCGCCGGGACAGGGTCAACCGGGGAGCTGTTTTTT | CASSAGTGSTGELFF | TRBJ2-2 | NA | TRBV7-9 | TRBD1
TGTGCCAGTACCCCAAAAAGGGGCGTCGGCACTGAAGCTTTCTTT | CASTPKRGVGTEAFF | TRBJ1-1 | large | TRBV19 | NA
TGTGCCAGCAGTTACTCGACCTGGCAGCTCGGGACCCAGTACTTC | CASSYSTWQLGTQYF | TRBJ2-5 | NA | TRBV6-5 | NA
TGTGCCAGCAGCCACACAGGGGGCGCCCATGGCTACACCTTC | CASSHTGGAHGYTF | TRBJ1-2 | NA | TRBV14 | TRBD1
TGCAGCGCCCTGAACACTGAAGCTTTCTTT | CSALNTEAFF | TRBJ1-1 | medium-sized | TRBV29-1 | NA
TGCGCCAGCAGCTTGGATACCGGGACACCCAAACTGTTTTTT | CASSLDTGTPKLFF | TRBJ1-4 | once | TRBV5-1 | NA
TGTGCCACCAGGGGGCAGGACATTCAGTACTTC | CATRGQDIQYF | TRBJ2-4 | NA | TRBV6-1 | TRBD1
TGTGCCAGCAGCTTTGTCAGGGGAGGCTACACCTTC | CASSFVRGGYTF | TRBJ1-2 | NA | TRBV5-8 | NA
TGTGCCAGCAGCTCTGACAGTTTGGATGAGCAGTTCTTC | CASSSDSLDEQFF | TRBJ2-1 | NA | TRBV5-4 | NA
TGTGCCAGCAGCTTAGAAGGAGCAGGGTTGAATGAGCAGTTCTTC | CASSLEGAGLNEQFF | TRBJ2-1 | NA | TRBV7-9 | NA
TGCGCCAGCAGCTTGCAGGGGATGACCGGGGAGCTGTTTTTT | CASSLQGMTGELFF | TRBJ2-2 | NA | TRBV5-1 | NA
TGCGCCAGCAGCCCATCACCGGGACCCCTTAGGGATACGCAGTATTTT | CASSPSPGPLRDTQYF | TRBJ2-3 | NA | TRBV5-1 | NA
TGTGCCAGCAGTCCACCTAGCGGGGGGGCCGGGACCCAGTACTTC | CASSPPSGGAGTQYF | TRBJ2-5 | NA | TRBV2 | TRBD2
TGCGCCAGCAGCACCCGGACAGTTCAGGGTACGCAGTATTTT | CASSTRTVQGTQYF | TRBJ2-3 | NA | TRBV5-1 | NA
TGCGCCAGCAGCTTGGCTAGCGGGGGCGACGAGCAGTACTTC | CASSLASGGDEQYF | TRBJ2-7 | NA | TRBV5-1 | TRBD2
TGTGCCAGCAGCCCCCAGGGCCCCACCGTCGACACAGATACGCAGTATTTT | CASSPQGPTVDTDTQYF | TRBJ2-3 | NA | TRBV7-9 | NA
TGCGCCAGCAGCTTGGCCGGACAGGGTGCTGATACGCAGTATTTT | CASSLAGQGADTQYF | TRBJ2-3 | NA | TRBV5-1 | TRBD1
TGTGCCATCAGTGAGTCGGTTAAAGGGGACTATGGCTACACCTTC | CAISESVKGDYGYTF | TRBJ1-2 | NA | TRBV10-3 | NA
TGTGCCAGCAGCCCGTGGGGAGGGATCACTGAAGCTTTCTTT | CASSPWGGITEAFF | TRBJ1-1 | NA | TRBV11-2 | NA
TGTGCCAGCAGGGAATCAGGGGGCGAGGTAACTGGCTACACCTTC | CASRESGGEVTGYTF | TRBJ1-2 | NA | TRBV28 | TRBD1
TGTGCCAGCAGGTTTACAGGGGGTGAAAAACTGTTTTTT | CASRFTGGEKLFF | TRBJ1-4 | NA | TRBV27 | TRBD1
TGTGCCACCAGCATGCCTTCCTCTGGAAACACCATATATTTT | CATSMPSSGNTIYF | TRBJ1-3 | few | TRBV15 | NA
TGTGCCAGCAGCGAGGGACATAGGAACGGGGAGCTGTTTTTT | CASSEGHRNGELFF | TRBJ2-2 | NA | TRBV14 | NA
TGTGCCAGCAGCCAAAACGAGAATGAGCAGTTCTTC | CASSQNENEQFF | TRBJ2-1 | NA | TRBV14 | NA
TGTGCCAGCAGCCCTAGCGGGGGGGCGCAGACCCAGTACTTC | CASSPSGGAQTQYF | TRBJ2-5 | few | TRBV7-3 | TRBD2
TGCGCCAGCAGCTTGGTTCAGCCCAACTACAATGAGCAGTTCTTC | CASSLVQPNYNEQFF | TRBJ2-1 | NA | TRBV5-1 | NA
TGTGCCTGGGCGTCTGGAAACACCATATATTTT | CAWASGNTIYF | TRBJ1-3 | NA | TRBV30 | NA
TGTGCCAGCAGCTTCAGGGGTTCACCCCTCCACTTT | CASSFRGSPLHF | TRBJ1-6 | NA | TRBV6-5 | NA
TGTGCCAGCAGCCCTCGTCCAGATGAGCAGTTCTTC | CASSPRPDEQFF | TRBJ2-1 | NA | TRBV11-2 | NA
TGTGCCAGCAGCTTAGGGGGAGACGAGCAGTACTTC | CASSLGGDEQYF | TRBJ2-7 | NA | TRBV5-6 | NA
TGTGCCAGCAGGGGGGACAGGGGCTACAATCAGCCCCAGCATTTT | CASRGDRGYNQPQHF | TRBJ1-5 | NA | TRBV7-2 | TRBD1
TGTGCCACCTCGACCTTATGGGGAAACACCATATATTTT | CATSTLWGNTIYF | TRBJ1-3 | few | TRBV19 | NA
TGCGCCAGCAGCCAAGGGACAGGGGGTGAGACCCAGTACTTC | CASSQGTGGETQYF | TRBJ2-5 | once | TRBV4-3 | TRBD1
TGCGCCAGCAAAAGAGAGGGTGGTCAAAACATTCAGTACTTC | CASKREGGQNIQYF | TRBJ2-4 | few | TRBV5-1 | NA
TGTGCCAGCAGTTACGGGCAGGGGACGGGAGGAAACACCATATATTTT | CASSYGQGTGGNTIYF | TRBJ1-3 | NA | TRBV6-5 | NA
TGTGCCAGCAGCCTAAAGGGGTCGAACACCGGGGAGCTGTTTTTT | CASSLKGSNTGELFF | TRBJ2-2 | NA | TRBV6-6 | NA
TGTGCCAGTGGCAGGGGGACCGCCTATAATTCACCCCTCCACTTT | CASGRGTAYNSPLHF | TRBJ1-6 | NA | TRBV19 | TRBD1
TGCGCCAGCAGCTTGGCCGGACAGGGGGCCGGGGAGACCCAGTACTTC | CASSLAGQGAGETQYF | TRBJ2-5 | NA | TRBV5-1 | TRBD1
TGTGCCACCCAAACAGCGAACACTGAAGCTTTCTTT | CATQTANTEAFF | TRBJ1-1 | few | TRBV27 | NA
TGTGCCAGTACCCCCCCCGCGAAGCGGGGGCCCAATGAGCAGTTCTTC | CASTPPAKRGPNEQFF | TRBJ2-1 | NA | TRBV19 | TRBD2
TGTGCCAGCAGCTTAGTCGGAGGGTGGTCCACTGAAGCTTTCTTT | CASSLVGGWSTEAFF | TRBJ1-1 | once | TRBV7-2 | NA